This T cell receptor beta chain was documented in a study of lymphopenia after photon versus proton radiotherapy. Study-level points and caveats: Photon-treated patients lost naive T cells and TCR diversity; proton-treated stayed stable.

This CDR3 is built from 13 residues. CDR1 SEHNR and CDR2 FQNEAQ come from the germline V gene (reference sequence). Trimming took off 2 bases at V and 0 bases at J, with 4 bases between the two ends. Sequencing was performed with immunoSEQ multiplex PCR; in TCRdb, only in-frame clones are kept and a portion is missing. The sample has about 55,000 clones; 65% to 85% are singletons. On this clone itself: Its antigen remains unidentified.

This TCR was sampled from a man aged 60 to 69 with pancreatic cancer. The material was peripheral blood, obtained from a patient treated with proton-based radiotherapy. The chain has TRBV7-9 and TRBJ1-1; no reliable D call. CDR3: CASSLKVNTEAFF. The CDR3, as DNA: TGTGCCAGCAGCTTAAAAGTGAACACTGAAGCTTTCTTT.